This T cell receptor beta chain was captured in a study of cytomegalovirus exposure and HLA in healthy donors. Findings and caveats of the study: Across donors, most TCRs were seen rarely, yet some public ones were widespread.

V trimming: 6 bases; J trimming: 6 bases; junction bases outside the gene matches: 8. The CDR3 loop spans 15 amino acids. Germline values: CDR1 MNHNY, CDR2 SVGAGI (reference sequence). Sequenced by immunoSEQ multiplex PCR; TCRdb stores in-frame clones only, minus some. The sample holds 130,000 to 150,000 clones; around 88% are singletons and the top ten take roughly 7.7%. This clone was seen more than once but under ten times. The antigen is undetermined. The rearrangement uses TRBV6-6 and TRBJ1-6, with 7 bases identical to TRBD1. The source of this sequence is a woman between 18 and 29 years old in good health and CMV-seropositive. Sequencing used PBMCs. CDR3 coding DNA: TGTGCCAGCAGAAACCAGGACAGGCTTAATTCACCCCTCCACTTT. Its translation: CASRNQDRLNSPLHF.